These 17 T cell receptor beta chains were sequenced from one sample in a study of blood T cells in healthy people across ages. A sample-barcoded 5' primer and a J-beta primer mix were used in a second PCR of roughly 7 to 12 cycles. TCRdb ran MiXCR on the 5' RACE reads and lists one entry per CDR3 protein. Found here are hundreds of thousands of distinct CDR3 sequences, roughly half of them singletons; the top ten hold less than 15%. Sequencing was carried out using blood. The receptor set was obtained from a woman older than 75 in good health.

The gene calls are TRBV24-1 and TRBJ2-1; D is ambiguous. The DNA end is a closer match to TRBJ2-7, so the J assignment may be wrong. CDR3 size: 17 residues. Germline loops: CDR1 KGHDR, CDR2 SFDVKD. CDR3 sequence reads: CATSDFGSGFSYNEQYF. The CDR3 coding sequence is TGTGCCACCAGTGATTTCGGGTCCGGATTCTCCTACAATGAGCAGTACTTC.

The chain recombines TRBV6-5 with TRBJ2-3; D is unresolved. Trimming pared 11 bases from V and 2 bases from J, leaving 14 bases between. CDR3 length: 13 amino acids. CDR1 and CDR2 from the germline V gene are MNHEY and SVGAGI. CDR3 loop: CAAVHPTTDTQYF. For the CDR3, the DNA is TGTGCCGCTGTACATCCCACCACAGATACGCAGTATTTT.

This clonotype was detected many times. V usage is TRBV7-2 and J usage is TRBJ2-1, with D hard to call. Germline V lookup: CDR1 SGHTA, CDR2 FQGNSA. The CDR3 covers 15 residues. V was cut by 0 bases and J by 4 bases, with 10 bases left in between. CDR3 nucleotides: TGTGCCAGCAGCTTAGCAGCCATGCTTTACAATGAGCAGTTCTTC. It specifies CASSLAAMLYNEQFF.

The genes are TRBV27 and TRBJ2-3; 8 nucleotides align to TRBD2. Germline-derived CDR1 and CDR2 are MNHEY and SMNVEV (reference sequence). Trimming took 1 base from V and 4 from J; bases not matched to a gene: 10. This CDR3 contains 17 residues. The CDR3 is CASSLYAPSGSADTQYF. Here the CDR3 DNA reads TGTGCCAGCAGTTTATATGCCCCGAGCGGGAGCGCAGATACGCAGTATTTT.

CDR3 loop: CASSYPGLAGETQYF. In DNA, the CDR3 is TGTGCCAGCAGTTACCCCGGACTAGCGGGGGAGACCCAGTACTTC. The chain links TRBV6-5 to TRBJ2-5, with 12 bases fitting TRBD2. Germline V gene data show CDR1 as MNHEY and CDR2 as SVGAGI. The J segment lost 5 bases and the V segment lost 2 bases, leaving 3 bases of the junction unmatched. The CDR3 is made up of 15 amino acids.

The rearrangement joins TRBV29-1 to TRBJ2-1; D call uncertain. This CDR3 is built from 11 residues. V lost 8 bases and J lost 4, with 9 bases in between. Germline-derived CDR1 and CDR2 are SQVTM and ANQGSEA. The CDR3 DNA sequence: TGCAGCCATGGAAGGTACAATGAGCAGTTCTTC. It is translated as CSHGRYNEQFF.

This clonotype was seen ten or more times. The chain joins TRBV7-9 to TRBJ2-5; a possible D gene is TRBD1 (6 bases). The J call may be mistaken, given a closer DNA end match to TRBJ2-7. The V gene's germline CDR1 is SEHNR and CDR2 FQNEAQ (reference sequence). The CDR3 runs 15 residues. The CDR3 spells CASSLGVRGTSEQYF. The CDR3 nucleotides read TGTGCCAGCAGCCTAGGAGTGAGGGGGACCTCCGAGCAGTACTTC.

The CDR3 loop is CASRSGSSYNEQYF. The DNA of the CDR3 is TGTGCCAGCAGGAGCGGGAGCTCCTACAATGAGCAGTACTTC. The V gene is TRBV2, the J gene TRBJ2-1; TRBD2 matches at 8 bases. The J call may be mistaken, given a closer DNA end match to TRBJ2-7. CDR1 SNHLY and CDR2 FYNNEI come from the germline V gene. This CDR3 comprises 14 residues.

This clonotype was detected only a few times. This sequence joins TRBV20-1 and TRBJ1-2, with 7 bases that match TRBD1. The germline CDR1 and CDR2 sequences are DFQATT and SNEGSKA (reference sequence). The trim removed 0 bases at V and 6 bases at J, leaving 19 bases unmatched. The CDR3 is 18 residues long. DNA of the CDR3: TGCAGTGCTAGAGATCTGGGGGGAGACAGGGCAATAGCAGATGGCTACACCTTC. Encoded protein: CSARDLGGDRAIADGYTF.

The chain recombines TRBV20-1 with TRBJ2-7; 8 bases are a match to TRBD1. The CDR3 extends over 16 amino acids. J gave up 3 bases and V 5 bases, and 15 bases lay outside the gene matches. The V gene's germline CDR1 is DFQATT and CDR2 SNEGSKA (reference sequence). This chain's CDR3 is CSALPTAGTGGYEQYF. DNA for the CDR3: TGCAGTGCTCTTCCCACCGCCGGGACAGGAGGCTACGAGCAGTACTTC.

The rearrangement joins TRBV7-9 to TRBJ2-6; 9 positions agree with TRBD1. The CDR3 has 17 amino acids. Germline CDR1 reads SEHNR; CDR2 reads FQNEAQ (reference sequence). Trimming cost V 4 bases and J 2 bases; bases outside gene matches: 6. In DNA form, the CDR3 reads TGTGCCAGCAGCTCATGGGACAGGGCGGCTGGGGCCAACGTCCTGACTTTC. Translated: CASSSWDRAAGANVLTF.

This rearrangement joins TRBV27 to TRBJ2-7, with 8 bases that match TRBD2. The CDR3 is 15 amino acids. The ends lost 6 bases at V and 2 bases at J; junction bases unmatched: 9. The germline CDR1 and CDR2 sequences are MNHEY and SMNVEV (reference sequence). The CDR3 DNA reads as TGTGCCAGCAGCCTTACCACGGGGGGGCCCTACGAGCAGTACTTC. Residues: CASSLTTGGPYEQYF.

With respect to this clonotype: This may be a read error: a much more frequent sequence differs by one nucleotide. The J gene is TRBJ1-2, the V gene TRBV28; D is unresolved. Germline V gene lookup returns CDR1 MDHEN and CDR2 SYDVKM. The CDR3 spans 10 residues. The chain's CDR3 is CVSGGYGYTF. In DNA, the CDR3 is TGTGTCAGCGGAGGGTATGGCTACACCTTC.

This clonotype was seen more than once but under ten times. CDR3 nucleotide sequence: TGTGCCAGCAGCTCTGGTGATAGCGCCTGGGGTGAGCAGTTCTTC. Encoded protein: CASSSGDSAWGEQFF. V gene TRBV7-9 combines with J gene TRBJ2-1; the D gene is possibly TRBD2 (5 bases). Germline CDR1 and CDR2: SEHNR and FQNEAQ (reference sequence). V was trimmed by 4 bases and J by 9 bases, leaving 19 bases between them. The CDR3 is 15 residues long.

The V gene is TRBV2, the J gene TRBJ2-1; TRBD1 or TRBD2 may be the D gene (5 bases each). The germline gives CDR1 SNHLY, CDR2 FYNNEI. Deletions cut 7 bases from V and 6 bases from J, with 19 bases between. This CDR3 is built from 15 residues. The CDR3 coding sequence is TGTGCCAGCATTGGCCGAGGGGTTGGGCTCAATGAGCAGTTCTTC. This encodes CASIGRGVGLNEQFF.

The genes are TRBV6-2 or TRBV6-3 and TRBJ2-5, with unresolved D. Germline assignment: CDR1 MNHEY and CDR2 SVGEGT. The V end lost 0 bases, the J end lost 5 bases, and 13 bases lay between the germline ends. The CDR3 runs to 15 residues. The CDR3 protein is CASSYSDGLWETQYF. CDR3 nucleotide sequence: TGTGCCAGCAGTTACTCGGACGGCCTATGGGAGACCCAGTACTTC.

The chain uses TRBV7-9 and TRBJ1-2; D unresolved. V dropped 5 bases and J dropped 7 bases, with 17 bases sitting between them. The CDR3 loop spans 14 amino acids. Per germline, CDR1 SEHNR and CDR2 FQNEAQ (reference sequence). CDR3 bases: TGTGCCAGCAGCCCTCCGGTGGGGAGTAGTGGCTACACCTTC. Its translation is CASSPPVGSSGYTF.